Sequencing of this T cell receptor (beta chain) was carried out in a study of glioma-infiltrating T cells. Background on the study: Samples included WHO grade II oligodendrogliomas or astrocytomas and initial-diagnosis grade IV glioblastomas. Dexamethasone exposure before glioma surgery was limited to six or fewer days. Study-level points and caveats: Shared blood CDR3 signature motifs marked patients with low tissue-blood divergence.

Germline CDR1 reads MNHNY; CDR2 reads SVGAGI (reference sequence). The CDR3 covers 18 residues. The V end lost 2 bases, the J end lost 2 bases, and 20 bases lay between the germline ends. This clonotype showed up many times. Antigen: not known. The iRepertoire nested amplicon-rescue multiplex PCR amplified TCR alpha and beta CDR3s from RNA. A single record per CDR3 protein comes from TCRdb applying MiXCR to the multiplex PCR reads. The data show 300,000 to 450,000 distinct CDR3 sequences, roughly two fifths seen once. Input material: glioma tissue, nonneoplastic brain tissue, or PBMCs (not recorded which). The chain couples TRBV6-6 to TRBJ2-3; D is uncertain. This TCR came from a human donor with low-grade glioma or glioblastoma, undergoing nonglioma brain surgery, or in good health (not recorded which). Here the CDR3 reads CASSYTPLFPLFTDTQYF. The CDR3 DNA follows: TGTGCCAGCAGTTACACGCCCCTCTTCCCTCTATTCACAGATACGCAGTATTTT.